These 26 T cell receptor beta chains came from one sample sequenced in a study of CD8 T cells in ankylosing spondylitis. Overall study results and limits: A TCR beta motif of several highly homologous variants appeared characteristic of ankylosing spondylitis blood.

TCRdb analysed the 5' RACE reads with MiXCR anew, one entry per CDR3 protein. The sample lists some 450,000 distinct CDR3 sequences, 17% occurring once. These TCRs' antigens remain unknown. Sequenced: blood, either unsorted or a sorted T cell fraction (not recorded which). These receptors were collected from a male donor with ankylosing spondylitis.

The rearrangement links TRBV11-3 to TRBJ1-1; 9 positions match TRBD1. V shed 4 bases and J 9 bases; nucleotides not matched to a gene: 9. Germline values: CDR1 SGHNT, CDR2 YENEEA. CDR3 length: 14 residues. This CDR3 is CASSSVRTGAKAFF. Here the CDR3 DNA reads TGTGCCAGCAGCTCCGTCCGGACAGGGGCAAAAGCTTTCTTT.

The J gene is TRBJ2-7, the V gene TRBV4-2, with D maybe TRBD1 (6 bases). CDR3 size: 13 residues. CDR1 is LGHNA, CDR2 YNFKEQ, per germline. Trimming stripped 6 bases from V and 6 bases from J, with 15 bases between. CDR3 bases: TGTGCCAGCAGGCGTACAGGGACCGGCGAGCAGTACTTC. Translating gives CASRRTGTGEQYF.

The J gene is TRBJ2-7, the V gene TRBV11-2; D gene ambiguous. This CDR3 region has 13 residues. Per the germline V gene, CDR1 is SGHAT and CDR2 is FQNNGV. The ends were cut back, 0 bases at V and 2 bases at J, with 5 bases in the middle. In nucleotides, the CDR3 is TGTGCCAGCAGCTTAGATCTCCCCTACGAGCAGTACTTC. As protein: CASSLDLPYEQYF.

This clonotype has a count of ten or more. CDR3: CASSPGQGSTEAFF. CDR3 in DNA: TGTGCCAGCTCACCCGGACAGGGTAGTACTGAAGCTTTCTTT. J is TRBJ1-1 and V is TRBV18; 8 positions agree with TRBD1. Germline assignment: CDR1 KGHSH and CDR2 LQKENI. J lost 5 bases, V lost 3 bases, and 5 bases had no gene match. This CDR3 comprises 14 residues.

The gene calls are TRBV29-1 and TRBJ2-7; 9 bases are shared with TRBD1. Germline CDR1 and CDR2: SQVTM and ANQGSEA. CDR3 length: 15 residues. V gave up 2 bases and J gave up 12 bases; unmatched junction bases: 17. DNA for the CDR3: TGCAGCGTTGAATCGTACCCGGGACAGGGTGTAACTCGGTACTTC. Its protein is CSVESYPGQGVTRYF.

V usage is TRBV27 and J usage is TRBJ1-4, with a possible D match to TRBD1 (5 bases). The CDR3 covers 17 residues. CDR1 is MNHEY, CDR2 SMNVEV, per germline (reference sequence). The V gene lost 10 bases and the J gene lost 7 bases, with 28 bases spanning the gap. The CDR3 DNA follows: TGTGCCATGGGGGGGTGTGGTACAGTCACAACTTTTGAAAAACTGTTTTTT. Encoded protein: CAMGGCGTVTTFEKLFF. The full variable domain, completed using reference TRBV27 and TRBJ1-4, is EAQVTQNPRYLITVTGKKLTVTCSQNMNHEYMSWYRQDPGLGLRQIYYSMNVEVTDKGDVPEGYKVSRKEKRNFPLILESPSPNQTSLYFCAMGGCGTVTTFEKLFFGSGTQLSVL.

For the CDR3, the DNA is TGCGCCAGCAGCTTTCGTTCGGGAAGCCCCGTCGGCTACACCTTC. Amino acids: CASSFRSGSPVGYTF. This chain uses TRBV5-1 with TRBJ1-2; D unclear. Germline loops: CDR1 SGHRS, CDR2 YFSETQ. The V end was cut by 2 bases, the J end by 8 bases, with 19 bases between. The CDR3 length is 15 residues.

The chain employs TRBV10-3 and TRBJ2-5; TRBD1 aligns across 7 bases. This CDR3 spans 15 amino acids. The V gene end was trimmed by 0 bases and the J gene end by 4 bases; junction bases not matched to a gene: 5. In germline, CDR1 is ENHRY, CDR2 SYGVKD. Here the CDR3 DNA reads TGTGCCATCAGTGAGTCGACACAGGGGACAGAGACCCAGTACTTC. Translation gives CAISESTQGTETQYF.

The V and J genes are TRBV12-3 or TRBV12-4 and TRBJ2-1; D perhaps matches TRBD1 (6 bases). The V and J ends lost 6 bases and 5 bases respectively, with 17 bases between them. The CDR3 length is 15 residues. This chain's CDR3 is CASSFMLTGNNEQFF. The CDR3 DNA sequence: TGTGCCAGCAGCTTCATGCTCACAGGGAACAATGAGCAGTTCTTC.

The table lists this clonotype with a few counts. The V and J genes are TRBV20-1 and TRBJ1-5; TRBD1 is a possible D gene (6 bases). The V end lost 0 bases, the J end lost 3 bases, and 18 bases lay between the germline ends. This CDR3 comprises 17 residues. The germline V gene encodes CDR1 DFQATT and CDR2 SNEGSKA (reference sequence). Written as DNA, the CDR3 is TGCAGTGCTAGAGATTCCCTCCCAAGGGGGGACAATCAGCCCCAGCATTTT. The encoded protein is CSARDSLPRGDNQPQHF.

The gene calls are TRBV10-3 and TRBJ1-1; D uncertain. V shed 10 bases and J shed 3 bases, with 24 bases lying between them. The V gene's germline CDR1 is ENHRY and CDR2 SYGVKD. The CDR3 extends over 16 amino acids. This CDR3 is CATSGRRTFSDTEAFF. The CDR3 region has the DNA TGTGCCACCTCCGGCCGCAGGACGTTTTCGGACACTGAAGCTTTCTTT.

This chain links TRBV28 with TRBJ2-4, with 8 bases matching TRBD2. The V and J ends lost 5 bases and 2 bases, in that order; junction bases with no gene match: 17. CDR3 size: 19 residues. Germline V gene sequence: CDR1 MDHEN, CDR2 SYDVKM. The CDR3 DNA follows: TGTGCCAGCAGTAACCCAGCGGGAGCTGAGTCTTTGTCCAAAAACATTCAGTACTTC. It specifies CASSNPAGAESLSKNIQYF.

The rearrangement uses TRBV14 and TRBJ1-6; D is unclear. The CDR3 spans 14 residues. The germline gives CDR1 SGHDN, CDR2 FVKESK. V was trimmed by 4 bases and J by 7 bases, leaving 11 bases between them. In DNA, the CDR3 is TGTGCCAGCAGCCCAGTCCATCTCAATTCACCCCTCCACTTT. Amino acids: CASSPVHLNSPLHF.

This clonotype came up a few times. The rearrangement joins TRBV20-1 to TRBJ1-4; a weak D match, TRBD1 (6 bases). The germline CDR1 and CDR2 sequences are DFQATT and SNEGSKA (reference sequence). CDR3 length equals 15 residues. V lost 0 bases and J 5 bases, leaving 13 bases between the germline ends. CDR3 protein: CSARELGGGNEKLFF. As DNA, the CDR3 is TGCAGTGCTAGAGAGTTGGGAGGGGGAAATGAAAAACTGTTTTTT.

This clonotype was picked up a small number of times. The genes are TRBV5-1 and TRBJ2-6, with a weak D call TRBD2 (6 bases). With 0 bases removed from V and 0 bases from J, the gap between germline ends came to 13 bases. The V gene's germline CDR1 is SGHRS and CDR2 YFSETQ. This CDR3 spans 18 amino acids. This chain's CDR3 is CASSLDGGISSGANVLTF. The CDR3 DNA is TGCGCCAGCAGCTTGGATGGCGGGATCAGCTCTGGGGCCAACGTCCTGACTTTC. Full variable domain (rest looked up from reference TRBV5-1 and TRBJ2-6): KAGVTQTPRYLIKTRGQQVTLSCSPISGHRSVSWYQQTPGQGLQFLFEYFSETQRNKGNFPGRFSGRQFSNSRSEMNVSTLELGDSALYLCASSLDGGISSGANVLTFGAGSRLTVL.

This clonotype was counted between two and nine times. The CDR3 DNA sequence: TGCAGTGCTAGAGATGAGGTAGCGGGGGGGCCTCCCCACACAGATACGCAGTATTTT. Translated: CSARDEVAGGPPHTDTQYF. This sequence joins TRBV20-1 and TRBJ2-3; TRBD2 aligns across 11 bases. The J segment lost 2 bases and the V segment lost 0 bases, leaving 13 bases of the junction unmatched. The CDR3 runs 19 residues. CDR1 and CDR2 (germline): DFQATT, SNEGSKA (reference sequence).

The chain is built from TRBV20-1 and TRBJ1-1; 11 bases match TRBD1. V dropped 3 bases and J dropped 2; count of bases not matched to a gene: 14. From germline, CDR1 is DFQATT and CDR2 SNEGSKA (reference sequence). The CDR3 contains 18 residues. CDR3 in amino acids: CSARLPGQGGATNTEAFF. CDR3 in DNA: TGCAGTGCTAGGCTTCCGGGACAGGGGGGGGCTACAAACACTGAAGCTTTCTTT.

V gene TRBV11-2 combines with J gene TRBJ2-7, with D unresolved. The CDR3 consists of 14 residues. V gave up 5 bases and J gave up 5 bases, with 16 bases separating them. Germline CDR1 reads SGHAT; CDR2 reads FQNNGV. The CDR3 reads CASSLTVGKDEQYF. In nucleotides, the CDR3 is TGTGCCAGCAGCCTGACGGTGGGTAAGGACGAGCAGTACTTC. Drawing the rest from reference TRBV11-2 and TRBJ2-7, the complete variable domain is EAGVAQSPRYKIIEKRQSVAFWCNPISGHATLYWYQQILGQGPKLLIQFQNNGVVDDSQLPKDRFSAERLKGVDSTLKIQPAKLEDSAVYLCASSLTVGKDEQYFGPGTRLTVT.

This chain connects TRBV10-2 to TRBJ2-1, with a tentative D call TRBD1 (6 bases). The CDR3 sequence is 15 residues long. CDR1 is WSHSY and CDR2 is SAAADI in the germline V gene. Trimming removed 5 bases at V and 2 bases at J, with 13 bases between. CDR3 bases: TGCGCCAGCAGTCTTATGGGGGCTACCTACAATGAGCAGTTCTTC. Translating gives CASSLMGATYNEQFF.

This clonotype was seen a few times. The V and J genes are TRBV5-1 and TRBJ2-3; no reliable D call. The CDR3 covers 16 residues. The germline CDR1 and CDR2 sequences are SGHRS and YFSETQ. The ends were cut back, 0 bases at V and 0 bases at J, with 11 bases in the middle. The CDR3, as DNA: TGCGCCAGCAGCTTGGCAGGCGGACCTAGCACAGATACGCAGTATTTT. It specifies CASSLAGGPSTDTQYF.

This chain connects TRBV20-1 to TRBJ2-1; TRBD1 is a possible D gene (5 bases). The CDR3 has 15 residues. Germline V gene sequence: CDR1 DFQATT, CDR2 SNEGSKA (reference sequence). V lost 0 bases, J lost 5 bases, and 14 bases lay in between. CDR3 sequence (DNA): TGCAGTGCTAGAGATCCCAGGGCTTTAAACAATGAGCAGTTCTTC. Protein sequence: CSARDPRALNNEQFF.

This clonotype was seen a handful of times. This chain links TRBV20-1 with TRBJ2-3; 13 nucleotides match TRBD2. The V and J ends lost 2 bases and 0 bases, in that order; junction bases with no gene match: 17. Germline V lookup: CDR1 DFQATT, CDR2 SNEGSKA (reference sequence). The CDR3 has 21 amino acids. The CDR3 spells CSARMGLAGRNPIRSTDTQYF. The CDR3 nucleotides read TGCAGTGCTAGAATGGGACTAGCGGGGAGAAACCCGATTAGGAGCACAGATACGCAGTATTTT.

This clonotype was picked up many times. The V and J genes are TRBV7-2 and TRBJ1-1; D uncertain. The germline V and J ends were trimmed by 5 bases and 0 bases, with 7 bases remaining between them. The germline V gene has CDR1 SGHTA and CDR2 FQGNSA. This CDR3 is built from 13 residues. DNA for the CDR3: TGTGCCAGCAGCCTACAGCTGAACACTGAAGCTTTCTTT. Encoded protein: CASSLQLNTEAFF.

CDR3 nucleotide sequence: TGTGCCAGCAGCTTCAGAGGGCTAGCGGGGGGGCCAAGCACAGATACGCAGTATTTT. As protein: CASSFRGLAGGPSTDTQYF. This chain uses TRBV11-1 with TRBJ2-3; 12 nucleotides align to TRBD2. This CDR3 comprises 19 residues. Germline lookup yields CDR1 SGHAT and CDR2 FQDESV (reference sequence). V trimming: 3 bases; J trimming: 0 bases; junction bases outside the gene matches: 10.

This clonotype was detected a few times. The chain is built from TRBV20-1 and TRBJ2-1; 12 bases match TRBD1. This CDR3 spans 13 amino acids. Germline assignment: CDR1 DFQATT and CDR2 SNEGSKA (reference sequence). CDR3 residues: CSPGTGGNNEQFF. CDR3 nucleotide sequence: TGCAGCCCCGGGACAGGGGGCAACAATGAGCAGTTCTTC.

This sequence joins TRBV12-3 or TRBV12-4 and TRBJ2-1, with 8 bases that match TRBD2. The CDR3 is made up of 17 amino acids. The J segment lost 3 bases and the V segment lost 4 bases, leaving 11 bases of the junction unmatched. The CDR3 region has the DNA TGTGCCAGCAGTTCATACCCCCGGGGGGGGGACTACAATGAGCAGTTCTTC. Protein: CASSSYPRGGDYNEQFF.